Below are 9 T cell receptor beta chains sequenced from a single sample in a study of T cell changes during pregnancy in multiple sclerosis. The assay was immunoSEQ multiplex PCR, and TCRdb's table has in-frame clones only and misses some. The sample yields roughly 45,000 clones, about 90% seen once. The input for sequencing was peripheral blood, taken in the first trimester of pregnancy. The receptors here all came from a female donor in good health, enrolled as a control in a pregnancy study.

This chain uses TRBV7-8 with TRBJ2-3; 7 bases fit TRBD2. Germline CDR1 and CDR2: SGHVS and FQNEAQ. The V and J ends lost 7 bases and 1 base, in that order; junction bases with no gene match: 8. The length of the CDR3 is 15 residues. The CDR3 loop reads CASTPMGGGTDTQYF. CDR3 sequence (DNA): TGTGCCAGCACCCCCATGGGGGGGGGCACAGATACGCAGTATTTT. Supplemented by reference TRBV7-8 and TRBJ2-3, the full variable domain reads GAGVSQSPRYKVAKRGQDVALRCDPISGHVSLFWYQQALGQGPEFLTYFQNEAQLDKSGLPSDRFFAERPEGSVSTLKIQRTQQEDSAVYLCASTPMGGGTDTQYFGPGTRLTVL.

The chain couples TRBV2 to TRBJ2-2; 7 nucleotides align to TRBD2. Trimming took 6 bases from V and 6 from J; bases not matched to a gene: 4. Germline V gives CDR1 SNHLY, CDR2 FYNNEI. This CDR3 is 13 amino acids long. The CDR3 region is CASRLAYAGELFF. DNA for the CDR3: TGTGCCAGCAGACTAGCGTACGCCGGGGAGCTGTTTTTT.

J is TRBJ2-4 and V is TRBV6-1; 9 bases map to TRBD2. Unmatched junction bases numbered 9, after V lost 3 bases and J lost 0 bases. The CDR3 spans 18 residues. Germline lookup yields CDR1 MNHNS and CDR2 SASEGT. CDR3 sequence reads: CASSDLAGAGIAKNIQYF. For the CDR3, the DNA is TGTGCCAGCAGTGACTTAGCGGGGGCCGGGATAGCCAAAAACATTCAGTACTTC.

CDR3 region: CASSFTGGGGELFF. In DNA form, the CDR3 reads TGTGCCAGCAGTTTCACAGGGGGAGGCGGGGAGCTGTTTTTT. V usage is TRBV7-2 and J usage is TRBJ2-2, with 8 bases identical to TRBD1. The CDR3 has 14 amino acids. Trimming cost V 6 bases and J 7 bases; bases outside gene matches: 7. CDR1 SGHTA and CDR2 FQGNSA come from the germline V gene.

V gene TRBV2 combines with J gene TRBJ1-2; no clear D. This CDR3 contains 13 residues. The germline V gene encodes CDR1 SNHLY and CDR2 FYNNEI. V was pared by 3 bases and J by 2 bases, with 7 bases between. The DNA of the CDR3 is TGTGCCAGCAGTGAGCGGCGAAACTATGGCTACACCTTC. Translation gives CASSERRNYGYTF.

As DNA, the CDR3 is TGTGCCATCAGTGAGGCTCGTCTACAGGGTCGGAACTATGGCTACACCTTC. Amino acids: CAISEARLQGRNYGYTF. V usage is TRBV10-3 and J usage is TRBJ1-2; perhaps TRBD1 as D (6 bases). Trimming pared 2 bases from V and 2 bases from J, leaving 18 bases between. The length of the CDR3 is 17 residues. The germline V gene has CDR1 ENHRY and CDR2 SYGVKD.

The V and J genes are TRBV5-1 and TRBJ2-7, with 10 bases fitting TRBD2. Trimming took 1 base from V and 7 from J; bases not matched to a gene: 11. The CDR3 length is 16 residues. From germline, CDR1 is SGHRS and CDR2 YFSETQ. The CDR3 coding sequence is TGCGCCAGCAGCTTGATGGAAGCGGGGGGGCCCAGGGAGCAGTACTTC. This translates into CASSLMEAGGPREQYF.

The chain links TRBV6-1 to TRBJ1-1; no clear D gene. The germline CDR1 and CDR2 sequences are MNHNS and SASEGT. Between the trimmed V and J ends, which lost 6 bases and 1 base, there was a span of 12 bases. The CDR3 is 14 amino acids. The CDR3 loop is CASSPMEGNTEAFF. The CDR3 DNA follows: TGTGCCAGCAGCCCTATGGAGGGGAACACTGAAGCTTTCTTT.

The CDR3 nucleotides read TGTGCCAGCAGTGCGGGGGGGCCCCAAGAGACCCAGTACTTC. Its protein product is CASSAGGPQETQYF. The V call is TRBV2, the J call TRBJ2-5; 8 bases are a match to TRBD2. V trimming: 4 bases; J trimming: 1 base; junction bases outside the gene matches: 2. The CDR3 has 14 amino acids. Germline V gene sequence: CDR1 SNHLY, CDR2 FYNNEI.